The T cell receptor beta chain described here comes from a study of spatial heterogeneity in lung cancer. This clonotype was counted only a few times. TCRdb called the 5' RACE reads again in MiXCR, with one record for every CDR3 protein. The repertoire holds approximately 25,000 distinct CDR3 sequences, with 7% as singletons. The time point denotes: sample taken at primary tumor resection. No cells were sorted before sequencing. The whole RNA sequenced was extracted from tumor, nontumor lung or frozen PBMC. CDR3 length: 15 residues. V lost 3 bases and J 3 bases, leaving 11 bases between the germline ends. CDR1 is LNHDA, CDR2 SQIVND, per germline (reference sequence).

The receptor comes from a male donor with early-stage non-small cell lung cancer. The chain couples TRBV19 to TRBJ2-2, with D unresolved. Sequenced here: PBMCs, sampled at surgery. CDR3 DNA: TGTGCCAGTAGTATGCTTCCAACGGACACCGGGGAGCTGTTTTTT. Translated, it gives CASSMLPTDTGELFF.